A selection of T cell receptor beta chains follows, all from one sample in a study of cytomegalovirus exposure and HLA in healthy donors. The repertoire was sequenced with immunoSEQ multiplex PCR; TCRdb's copy has only in-frame clones and lacks some. The table lists 150,000 to 200,000 clones, with approximately 2% in the top ten. The sequenced sample consisted of PBMCs. The receptors were gathered from a man aged 25-45 years in good health and CMV-seronegative. Each CDR3 is given with its conserved first and last residue. A D gene is named only where the DNA matches it firmly.

V: TRBV7-6; J: TRBJ1-2; D: .; CDR3: CASSLTGESYGYTF; DNA: TGTGCCAGCAGCTTGACGGGGGAAAGCTATGGCTACACCTTC
V: TRBV27; J: TRBJ1-5; D: TRBD1; CDR3: CASSGTGGPQHF; DNA: TGTGCCAGCAGCGGGACAGGAGGACCCCAGCATTTT
V: TRBV7-9; J: TRBJ1-5; D: TRBD1; CDR3: CASSSDRGHRQPQHF; DNA: TGTGCCAGCAGCTCGGACAGGGGGCATCGGCAGCCCCAGCATTTT
V: TRBV2; J: TRBJ2-1; D: TRBD2; CDR3: CASFIPGLAGSSYNEQFF; DNA: TGTGCCAGCTTTATCCCGGGACTAGCGGGGAGCTCCTACAATGAGCAGTTCTTC
V: TRBV4-1; J: TRBJ2-7; D: .; CDR3: CASSQGQAYTYEQYF; DNA: TGCGCCAGCAGCCAAGGACAGGCGTATACCTACGAGCAGTACTTC
V: TRBV20-1; J: TRBJ2-7; D: .; CDR3: CSAMTAYEQYF; DNA: TGCAGTGCTATGACAGCCTACGAGCAGTACTTC
V: TRBV5-4; J: TRBJ2-3; D: TRBD2; CDR3: CASSTGLAGATDTQYF; DNA: TGTGCCAGCAGCACCGGACTAGCGGGAGCCACAGATACGCAGTATTTT
V: TRBV5-1; J: TRBJ1-2; D: TRBD1; CDR3: CASSQDRASGGYTF; DNA: TGCGCCAGCAGCCAGGACAGGGCTTCGGGGGGCTACACCTTC
V: TRBV10-2; J: TRBJ2-6; D: .; CDR3: CASSEQLSGANVLTF; DNA: TGCGCCAGCAGTGAACAGCTCTCTGGGGCCAACGTCCTGACTTTC
V: TRBV10-3; J: TRBJ1-2; D: TRBD1; CDR3: CAGHGQEGFGYTF; DNA: TGTGCCGGCCACGGACAGGAAGGCTTTGGCTACACCTTC
V: TRBV5-1; J: TRBJ1-1; D: .; CDR3: CASSSEKTGQAFF; DNA: TGCGCCAGCAGCTCGGAAAAGACAGGACAAGCTTTCTTT
V: TRBV7-8; J: TRBJ1-1; D: .; CDR3: CASSLALGREAFF; DNA: TGTGCCAGCAGCTTAGCGCTCGGCAGGGAAGCTTTCTTT
V: TRBV15; J: TRBJ2-7; D: .; CDR3: CATGNPGGLYEQYF; DNA: TGTGCCACCGGCAACCCCGGTGGTCTCTACGAGCAGTACTTC
V: TRBV6-6; J: TRBJ2-1; D: .; CDR3: CASSYSPGLGNEQFF; DNA: TGTGCCAGCAGTTACTCACCGGGACTCGGCAATGAGCAGTTCTTC
V: TRBV10-3; J: TRBJ2-1; D: .; CDR3: CAISESVGQGPEAEQFF; DNA: TGTGCCATCAGTGAGTCGGTGGGGCAGGGGCCTGAGGCTGAGCAGTTCTTC